This T cell receptor beta chain was sequenced during a study of blood T cell repertoires in COVID-19. While infection was still active, Seattle patients were enrolled and then followed longitudinally. The CDR3 extends over 20 amino acids. Per germline, CDR1 WNHNN and CDR2 SYGVQD (reference sequence). V lost 3 bases and J lost 0; bases outside the gene matches: 15. This clone was seen just once. The repertoire was sequenced with immunoSEQ multiplex PCR; TCRdb's copy has only in-frame clones and lacks some. This sample yields 250,000 to 350,000 clones, of which approximately 83% are seen a single time; approximately 14% belongs to the top ten.

The sample comprised peripheral blood. The clonotype was recovered from a person between 65 and 79 years old with COVID-19, enrolled during active disease. V is TRBV10-1 and J is TRBJ2-2, with 8 positions matching TRBD2. The CDR3 DNA follows: TGCGCCAGCAGTGATGGCAGGGTAGCGGGGCCCCTAACGAACACCGGGGAGCTGTTTTTT. It codes for CASSDGRVAGPLTNTGELFF.